The source of this TCR beta chain is a study of T cell clusters in autoimmune cytopenias. About the research overall: The median distinct TRB clonotype count was approximately 2,500 per sample, from a median roughly 52,000 reads. Findings of the study overall: TRB repertoire shifts in secondary cytopenia and chronic lymphocytic leukemia mostly reflected lymphoma, not autoimmunity. Physiological T cell clusters of healthy donors were apparently absent in primary autoimmune cytopenia patients. No experiment has yet validated the function of the T cell clusters defined in silico.

Multiplex touch-down PCR amplified TRB using TRB-A and TRB-B pools in one tube. TCRdb reprocessed the multiplex PCR reads; each CDR3 protein has one entry and no DNA is given. The ten most abundant clones cover approximately 2.9% of a sample with 12,000 or so distinct CDR3 sequences. For this clonotype: As yet, its antigen is unknown.

CDR1 and CDR2 (germline): LNHDA, SQIVND (reference sequence). The CDR3 loop spans 15 amino acids. About 39,000 genome equivalents of blood DNA were amplified for TRB. The V gene is TRBV19, the J gene TRBJ1-2; checking the TCRdb D call of TRBD1 is not possible without DNA. This clonotype was sampled from a human donor with an autoimmune cytopenia or autoimmune hepatitis (not recorded which). The sample comprised peripheral blood. This CDR3 reads CASSIVAGSGYGYTF.